The 28 T cell receptor beta chains below all came from one sample that was sequenced in a study of identical twins (dated by TCRdb to the mid-2010s). Libraries were prepared through 5' RACE. The reads were generated on an Illumina HiSeq 2000. The public sequencing data were trimmed at Q25 with fastp and processed into clonotypes with MiXCR by TCRdb, which kept only in-frame beta chains. For every CDR3 protein sequence, its rows merge into one entry that carries the most common genes and DNA. This sample gives 400,000 to 500,000 distinct CDR3 sequences in total; 18% of them show up just once. The ten largest account for 12% of the sample. What was sequenced was naive T cells sorted from blood. The sample's cell subset or site, from its label and the paper: cells isolated with a human naive T-cell isolation kit. The receptors derive from a man over 45 in good health.

The chain joins TRBV5-1 to TRBJ2-7, with 10 bases that match TRBD1. Looked up from germline, CDR1 is SGHRS and CDR2 is YFSETQ. CDR3 length: 17 amino acids. The V gene end was trimmed by 2 bases and the J gene end by 2 bases; junction bases not matched to a gene: 10. The CDR3 DNA reads as TGCGCCAGCAGCTTTACAGATCCCGGGACAGGGGCCTACGAGCAGTACTTC. Translation: CASSFTDPGTGAYEQYF.

This clonotype was seen ten or more times. The chain links TRBV28 to TRBJ1-1; 7 bases agree with TRBD1. The CDR3 sequence is 13 residues long. The V segment lost 5 bases and the J segment 6 bases; nucleotides outside the gene matches: 6. Per germline, CDR1 MDHEN and CDR2 SYDVKM. CDR3 bases: TGTGCCAGCAGTCTCTACAGGGGCTCTGAAGCTTTCTTT. Residues: CASSLYRGSEAFF.

This chain links TRBV5-1 with TRBJ1-1; D gene ambiguous. V gave up 3 bases and J gave up 2 bases, with 11 bases separating them. The CDR3 is made up of 14 amino acids. In germline, CDR1 is SGHRS, CDR2 YFSETQ. Written as DNA, the CDR3 is TGCGCCAGCAGCTCCCTTAGCGGTAACACTGAAGCTTTCTTT. It translates to CASSSLSGNTEAFF.

In regard to this clonotype: At one of its ends the junction is not consistent with the germline gene, which may arise from a read error. The chain joins TRBV6-2 or TRBV6-3 to TRBJ1-2; D remains ambiguous. Germline CDR1 reads MNHEY; CDR2 reads SVGEGT. The CDR3 loop spans 15 amino acids. CDR3 protein: CASSRNLASNSGYTF. The CDR3 DNA is TGTGCCAGCAGTCGCAACCTCGCATCGAACTCTGGCTACACCTTC.

The V and J genes are TRBV28 and TRBJ2-1, with 9 nucleotides matching TRBD1. The CDR3 totals 15 residues. Trimming took 6 bases from V and 4 from J; bases not matched to a gene: 7. Germline CDR1 and CDR2: MDHEN and SYDVKM. The CDR3 region has the DNA TGTGCCAGCAGAACCGGGACAGGGACTTACAATGAGCAGTTCTTC. Residues: CASRTGTGTYNEQFF.

Concerning this clonotype: A much larger clonotype is one base distant, so this may be a read error. This sequence joins TRBV5-1 and TRBJ2-3; 7 bases map to TRBD2. The CDR3 loop spans 16 amino acids. CDR1 is SGHRS, CDR2 YFSETQ, per germline. The CDR3 spells CAISLAGTSGTDTQYF. Here the CDR3 DNA reads TGCGCCATCAGCTTGGCCGGTACTAGCGGCACAGATACGCAGTATTTT.

This clonotype was observed many times. The gene calls are TRBV20-1 and TRBJ1-2; D is possibly TRBD1 (5 bases). The CDR3 runs 12 residues. The V and J ends lost 6 bases and 6 bases respectively, with 14 bases between them. Germline V gene sequence: CDR1 DFQATT, CDR2 SNEGSKA (reference sequence). Written as DNA, the CDR3 is TGCAGTGCGCGCCGGGACGCCGATGGCTACACCTTC. Translating it yields CSARRDADGYTF.

This clonotype appeared a few times. V gene TRBV5-1 combines with J gene TRBJ2-4; D possibly matches TRBD1 or TRBD2 (5 bases each). The CDR3 runs to 15 residues. Germline V lookup: CDR1 SGHRS, CDR2 YFSETQ. Trimming pared 0 bases from V and 7 bases from J, leaving 14 bases between. CDR3 bases: TGCGCCAGCAGCTTGGAGGGGAACCCGGGGAACATTCAGTACTTC. This encodes CASSLEGNPGNIQYF.

This clonotype was found a few times. The J gene is TRBJ2-5, the V gene TRBV20-1, with TRBD1 identical over 7 bases. Germline values: CDR1 DFQATT, CDR2 SNEGSKA (reference sequence). V dropped 6 bases and J dropped 2; count of bases not matched to a gene: 6. The CDR3 is 13 amino acids. In nucleotides, the CDR3 is TGCAGTGCCGAGGACAGGAATCAAGAGACCCAGTACTTC. This gives the protein CSAEDRNQETQYF.

Many counts were recorded for this clonotype. The chain uses TRBV7-2 and TRBJ2-7; 10 bases agree with TRBD1. The CDR3 runs to 15 residues. Germline assignment: CDR1 SGHTA and CDR2 FQGNSA. Trimming cost V 5 bases and J 0 bases; bases outside gene matches: 4. The CDR3 loop reads CASSRDRGSSYEQYF. CDR3 coding DNA: TGTGCCAGCAGCAGGGACAGGGGCAGCTCCTACGAGCAGTACTTC.

This clonotype appeared many times. Compared with germline, one end of the junction differs, possibly owing to a read error. V gene TRBV12-3 or TRBV12-4 combines with J gene TRBJ2-7; D is perhaps TRBD1 or TRBD2 (5 bases each). CDR3 length: 12 amino acids. CDR3 sequence (DNA): TGTGCCAGCAGCTTAGGTGGGGGCGAGCAGTACTTC. Protein: CASSLGGGEQYF.

This clonotype was recorded a few times. The V and J genes are TRBV6-4 and TRBJ2-3; TRBD2 agrees at 9 bases. Unmatched junction bases numbered 6, after V lost 5 bases and J lost 6 bases. CDR3 length equals 14 residues. Per germline, CDR1 MRHNA and CDR2 SNTAGT. Written as DNA, the CDR3 is TGTGCCAGCAGTAGTGGAGCGGGAGGTGATACGCAGTATTTT. As protein: CASSSGAGGDTQYF.

This clonotype was picked up many times. The V gene is TRBV29-1, the J gene TRBJ2-6; tentatively, D is TRBD2 (5 bases). V was trimmed by 7 bases and J by 0 bases, leaving 7 bases between them. Germline assignment: CDR1 SQVTM and CDR2 ANQGSEA. The CDR3 is made up of 13 amino acids. The CDR3 sequence is CSASPSGANVLTF. CDR3 bases: TGCAGCGCTAGCCCCTCTGGGGCCAACGTCCTGACTTTC.

The chain links TRBV19 to TRBJ1-1; no clear D. There are 15 residues in the CDR3. Germline CDR1 is LNHDA and CDR2 is SQIVND (reference sequence). Trimming left V 3 bases short and J 7 bases short, with 18 bases between. The CDR3 DNA reads TGTGCCAGTAGTATTTGGACGCCGGGCCGCTATGAAGCTTTCTTT. Residues: CASSIWTPGRYEAFF.

This clonotype occurred a few times. V and J are TRBV18 and TRBJ2-1; 8 nucleotides match TRBD1. Germline loops: CDR1 KGHSH, CDR2 LQKENI. This CDR3 is 17 amino acids long. V was pared by 1 base and J by 7 bases, with 12 bases of the junction left unmatched. The CDR3 DNA is TGTGCCAGCTCACCACTAAGAAGGACAGGGTTTCTAAATGAGCAGTTCTTC. It encodes CASSPLRRTGFLNEQFF.

This clonotype was observed at least ten times. V and J are TRBV29-1 and TRBJ1-6, with D unresolved. Germline loops: CDR1 SQVTM, CDR2 ANQGSEA. The CDR3 covers 10 residues. The CDR3 loop is CSSGDAPLHF. In DNA, the CDR3 is TGCAGTAGCGGGGATGCACCCCTCCACTTT. The complete variable domain, with remaining parts taken from reference TRBV29-1 and TRBJ1-6, reads SAVISQKPSRDICQRGTSLTIQCQVDSQVTMMFWYRQQPGQSLTLIATANQGSEATYESGFVIDKFPISRPNLTFSTLTVSNMSPEDSSIYLCSSGDAPLHFGNGTRLTVT.

The chain links TRBV7-2 to TRBJ2-7, with D possibly TRBD1 on 5 matching bases. Trimming took off 3 bases at V and 6 bases at J, with 9 bases between the two ends. The CDR3 runs 12 residues. Germline CDR1 reads SGHTA; CDR2 reads FQGNSA. The DNA for the CDR3 is TGTGCCAGCAGCTTTTCAGGGTTCGAGCAGTACTTC. Translating it yields CASSFSGFEQYF.

The J gene is TRBJ2-3, the V gene TRBV20-1; 13 bases agree with TRBD2. Germline assignment: CDR1 DFQATT and CDR2 SNEGSKA (reference sequence). The CDR3 has 15 amino acids. The junction had 9 bases not matched to a gene; V was cut back by 6 bases and J by 6 bases. CDR3 sequence: CSAQIGTSGTDTQYF. The CDR3 DNA is TGCAGTGCGCAGATCGGGACTAGCGGGACTGATACGCAGTATTTT.

The chain is built from TRBV15 and TRBJ2-1; D is uncertain. The CDR3 length is 18 residues. Germline loops: CDR1 LNHNV, CDR2 YYDKDF (reference sequence). The germline V and J ends were trimmed by 1 base and 4 bases, with 20 bases remaining between them. Here the CDR3 reads CATSRGSRFIELYNEQFF. For the CDR3, the DNA is TGTGCCACCAGCAGAGGAAGTAGATTTATAGAATTATACAATGAGCAGTTCTTC.

This clonotype was counted between two and nine times. V and J are TRBV12-3 or TRBV12-4 and TRBJ2-1; no clear D. The CDR3 loop spans 14 amino acids. V lost 4 bases and J 3 bases, leaving 10 bases between the germline ends. CDR3 sequence: CASSYTRIYNEQFF. Written as DNA, the CDR3 is TGTGCCAGCAGTTATACACGGATCTACAATGAGCAGTTCTTC.

This clonotype has only a few counts. This chain uses TRBV10-2 with TRBJ2-5; D may be TRBD1 (5 bases). V lost 2 bases, J lost 5 bases, and 12 bases lay in between. The length of the CDR3 is 14 residues. Germline-derived CDR1 and CDR2 are WSHSY and SAAADI. This CDR3 is CASSEKAGWETQYF. Here the CDR3 DNA reads TGCGCCAGCAGTGAGAAGGCAGGGTGGGAGACCCAGTACTTC.

The chain employs TRBV11-1 and TRBJ2-5; 7 bases map to TRBD1. Germline CDR1 reads SGHAT; CDR2 reads FQDESV (reference sequence). Trimming cost V 4 bases and J 7 bases; bases outside gene matches: 6. The CDR3 totals 13 residues. The chain's CDR3 is CASSSTGFGTQYF. CDR3 nucleotides: TGTGCCAGCAGCTCGACAGGGTTCGGGACCCAGTACTTC.

The table lists this clonotype with a few counts. The chain links TRBV25-1 to TRBJ2-1; a possible D gene is TRBD1 (6 bases). The germline CDR1 and CDR2 sequences are MGHDK and SYGVNS. CDR3 length: 15 amino acids. The V gene lost 7 bases and the J gene lost 1 base, with 14 bases spanning the gap. The CDR3 reads CASTLGTFSYNEQFF. In nucleotides, the CDR3 is TGTGCCAGCACCCTCGGGACATTTTCCTACAATGAGCAGTTCTTC. The whole variable domain, filled in from reference TRBV25-1 and TRBJ2-1, reads EADIYQTPRYLVIGTGKKITLECSQTMGHDKMYWYQQDPGMELHLIHYSYGVNSTEKGDLSSESTVSRIRTEHFPLTLESARPSHTSQYLCASTLGTFSYNEQFFGPGTRLTVL.

The sample holds a few counts of this clonotype. The chain joins TRBV6-5 to TRBJ1-4; D gene unclear. The germline V and J ends were trimmed by 2 bases and 8 bases, with 12 bases remaining between them. Germline-derived CDR1 and CDR2 are MNHEY and SVGAGI. The CDR3 consists of 14 residues. The CDR3 here is CASSYAKRPEKLFF. CDR3 DNA sequence: TGTGCCAGCAGTTACGCCAAGAGGCCAGAAAAACTGTTTTTT.

This clonotype has at least ten counts. V is TRBV5-1 and J is TRBJ2-2, with 10 positions matching TRBD1. The V segment lost 3 bases and the J segment 6 bases; nucleotides outside the gene matches: 8. Per germline, CDR1 SGHRS and CDR2 YFSETQ. The CDR3 has 16 amino acids. The CDR3 here is CASSSDRGLSAGELFF. The CDR3 DNA is TGCGCCAGCAGCTCTGACAGGGGGCTCTCGGCCGGGGAGCTGTTTTTT.

In this sample, this clonotype turned up many times. The chain links TRBV3-1 to TRBJ2-1; 12 bases are a match to TRBD2. The V and J ends lost 0 bases and 2 bases, in that order; junction bases with no gene match: 2. Germline CDR1 LGHDT, CDR2 YNNKEL (reference sequence). The CDR3 sequence is 17 residues long. This CDR3 is CASSQDPSGRAYNEQFF. The CDR3, as DNA: TGTGCCAGCAGCCAAGACCCTAGCGGGAGGGCCTACAATGAGCAGTTCTTC.

This chain links TRBV5-1 with TRBJ1-2; tentative D call: TRBD1 (5 bases). From germline, CDR1 is SGHRS and CDR2 YFSETQ. The CDR3 length is 13 residues. Trimming pared 3 bases from V and 8 bases from J, leaving 14 bases between. CDR3 loop: CASSSADTGGYTF. CDR3 bases: TGCGCCAGCAGCTCTGCGGACACCGGAGGCTACACCTTC.

The chain has TRBV20-1 and TRBJ2-7, with D unresolved. The CDR3 has 13 residues. The V end lost 6 bases, the J end lost 0 bases, and 12 bases lay between the germline ends. The germline V gene encodes CDR1 DFQATT and CDR2 SNEGSKA (reference sequence). Written as DNA, the CDR3 is TGCAGTGCCCTCCCGGCTATCTCCTACGAGCAGTACTTC. Its protein product is CSALPAISYEQYF.